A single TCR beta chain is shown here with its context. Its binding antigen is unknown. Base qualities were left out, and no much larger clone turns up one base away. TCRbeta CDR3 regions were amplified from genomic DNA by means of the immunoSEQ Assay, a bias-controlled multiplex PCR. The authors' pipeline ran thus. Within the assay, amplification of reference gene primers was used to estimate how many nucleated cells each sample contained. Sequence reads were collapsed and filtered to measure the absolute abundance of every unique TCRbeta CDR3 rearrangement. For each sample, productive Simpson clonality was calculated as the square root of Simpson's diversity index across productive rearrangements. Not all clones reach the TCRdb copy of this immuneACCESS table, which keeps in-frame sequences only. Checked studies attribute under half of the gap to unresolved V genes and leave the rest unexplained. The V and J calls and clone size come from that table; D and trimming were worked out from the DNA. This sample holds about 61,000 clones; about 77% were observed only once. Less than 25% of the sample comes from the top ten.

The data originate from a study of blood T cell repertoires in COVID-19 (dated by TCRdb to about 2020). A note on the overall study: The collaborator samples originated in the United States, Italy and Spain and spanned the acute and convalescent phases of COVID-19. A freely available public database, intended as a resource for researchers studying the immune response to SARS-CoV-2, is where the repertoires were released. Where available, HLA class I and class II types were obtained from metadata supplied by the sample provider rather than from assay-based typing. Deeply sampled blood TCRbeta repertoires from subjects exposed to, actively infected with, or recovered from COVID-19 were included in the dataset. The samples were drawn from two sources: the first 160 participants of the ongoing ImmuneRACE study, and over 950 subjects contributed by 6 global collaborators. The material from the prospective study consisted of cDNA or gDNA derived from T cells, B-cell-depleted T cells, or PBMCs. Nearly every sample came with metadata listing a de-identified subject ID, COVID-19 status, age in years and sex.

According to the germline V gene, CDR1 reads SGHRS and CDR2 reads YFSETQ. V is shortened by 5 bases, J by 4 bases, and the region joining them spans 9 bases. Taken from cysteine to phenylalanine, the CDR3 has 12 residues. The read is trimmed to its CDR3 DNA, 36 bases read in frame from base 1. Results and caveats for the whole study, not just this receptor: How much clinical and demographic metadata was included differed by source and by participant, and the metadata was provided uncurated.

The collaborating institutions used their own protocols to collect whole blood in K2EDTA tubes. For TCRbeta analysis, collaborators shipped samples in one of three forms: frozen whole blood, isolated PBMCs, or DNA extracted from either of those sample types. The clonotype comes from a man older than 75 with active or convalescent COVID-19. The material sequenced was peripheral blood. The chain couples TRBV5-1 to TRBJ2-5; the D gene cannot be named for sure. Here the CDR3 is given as CASSTSGETQYF. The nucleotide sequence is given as TGCGCCAGCAGTACGTCCGGAGAGACCCAGTACTTC. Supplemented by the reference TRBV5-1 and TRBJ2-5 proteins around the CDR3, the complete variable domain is KAGVTQTPRYLIKTRGQQVTLSCSPISGHRSVSWYQQTPGQGLQFLFEYFSETQRNKGNFPGRFSGRQFSNSRSEMNVSTLELGDSALYLCASSTSGETQYFGPGTRLLVL.